This T cell receptor beta chain is from a study of blood T cells in healthy people across ages. Notes on this clonotype: One end of the junction fails to match germline, which may point to a read error.

Germline CDR1 SGDLS, CDR2 YYNGEE. The CDR3 extends over 17 amino acids. The second PCR ran roughly 6 to 12 cycles with a sample-barcoded 5' primer and J-beta primers. TCRdb processed the 5' RACE reads anew with MiXCR; each CDR3 protein has one entry. The table records fewer than 2,000,000 distinct CDR3 sequences, about two fifths of them present only once. This clonotype was sampled from a human donor in good health. The sequencing sample was made of blood. This rearrangement joins TRBV9 to TRBJ2-2; possibly TRBD1 or TRBD2 for D (5 bases each). The CDR3: CASSVVPAGINTGERFF. The CDR3 nucleotides read TGTGCCAGCAGCGTAGTACCGGCAGGGATAAACACCGGGGAGCGGTTTTTT.